This TCR beta chain derives from a study of Ad26.COV2.S vaccination and SARS-CoV-2 variants. On the study more broadly: It was the COV1001 Ad26.COV2.S trial arm that included the donor. Intramuscular Ad26.COV2.S at 5x10^10 or 1x10^11 viral particles. Study outcomes and limitations: An underestimation of total T cell responses may have resulted from the TCR breadth and depth analyses.

Sequenced by immunoSEQ multiplex PCR; TCRdb stores in-frame clones only, minus some. The sample yields about 400,000 clones, about 83% seen once. Concerning this clone itself: Antigen unknown.

This sample's treatment: around 19 received Ad26.COV2.S at low or high dose, single or two shots; about 5 received placebo; per-sample allocation not given. Samples came from day 63 after the first vaccine or placebo injection. A Boston adult aged 18-55 years was the donor. Germline CDR1 reads MGHRA; CDR2 reads YSYEKL. Unmatched junction bases numbered 4, after V lost 7 bases and J lost 5 bases. The CDR3 sequence is 13 residues long. The starting material was peripheral blood, obtained in a trial of Ad26.COV2.S vaccine versus placebo. The chain is built from TRBV4-1 and TRBJ2-2, with 7 positions matching TRBD1. The receptor comes from a person aged 18 to 59 who received the Ad26.COV2.S COVID-19 vaccine or a placebo. CDR3 residues: CASKGQLTGELFF. The CDR3 DNA reads TGCGCCAGCAAGGGACAGCTTACCGGGGAGCTGTTTTTT.